A single sample is the source of the 13 T cell receptor beta chains below, sequenced in a study of blood T cells in healthy people across ages. With a J-beta primer mix and a sample-barcoded 5' primer, a second PCR ran about 7 to 12 cycles. In TCRdb, the 5' RACE reads were re-called with MiXCR into one record per CDR3 protein. This sample has about 780,000 distinct CDR3 sequences, with about 46% found just once. The specimen sequenced was blood. All receptors derive from a man aged 80 or over in good health.

The chain uses TRBV3-1 and TRBJ2-5; D may be TRBD1 or TRBD2 (6 bases each). The germline V gene has CDR1 LGHDT and CDR2 YNNKEL (reference sequence). Trimming removed 0 bases at V and 1 base at J, with 9 bases between. The CDR3 sequence is 15 residues long. The CDR3 here is CASSQDTGAQETQYF. Written as DNA, the CDR3 is TGTGCCAGCAGCCAAGATACGGGGGCCCAAGAGACCCAGTACTTC.

This clonotype turned up a few times. A much larger clone differs from this one at a single base, so this may be a read error. CDR3 residues: CAIGGVSGNEQYF. CDR3 nucleotide sequence: TGTGCCATCGGGGGGGTTTCCGGCAATGAGCAGTACTTC. The chain employs TRBV10-3 and TRBJ2-5; the match to TRBD2 covers 7 bases. The trim removed 8 bases at V and 11 bases at J, leaving 14 bases unmatched. Germline V gives CDR1 ENHRY, CDR2 SYGVKD. This CDR3 is built from 13 residues.

This clonotype was found once. A much larger clone differs from this one at a single base, so this may be a read error. The chain carries TRBV10-3 and TRBJ1-2; D may be TRBD1 (5 bases). The CDR3 contains 13 residues. CDR1 and CDR2 from the germline V gene are ENHRY and SYGVKD. The germline V and J ends were trimmed by 0 bases and 5 bases, with 7 bases remaining between them. DNA of the CDR3: TGTGCCATCAGTGAGTCGACAGAGTATGGCTACACCTTC. Its protein is CAISESTEYGYTF.

This clonotype was picked up a small number of times. The chain carries TRBV29-1 and TRBJ2-1; 10 bases are a match to TRBD2. Looked up from germline, CDR1 is SQVTM and CDR2 is ANQGSEA. CDR3 size: 15 residues. Germline trimming cut 3 bases from V and 5 bases from J; bases unmatched to any gene: 7. CDR3 sequence (DNA): TGCAGCGTTGACGAGCGGGAGGGGACTGACAATGAGCAGTTCTTC. It yields the protein CSVDEREGTDNEQFF.

This chain joins TRBV20-1 and TRBJ2-3; 7 positions match TRBD2. V lost 3 bases, J lost 6 bases, and 18 bases stayed unmatched. CDR3 length: 17 residues. CDR1 is DFQATT and CDR2 is SNEGSKA in the germline V gene (reference sequence). CDR3 sequence reads: CSASPPPSGAIPDTQYF. In DNA form, the CDR3 reads TGCAGTGCTAGTCCCCCACCGAGCGGGGCCATCCCGGATACGCAGTATTTT.

The chain carries TRBV20-1 and TRBJ2-2, with 8 bases identical to TRBD2. Trimming at V came to 4 bases and at J to 1 base, leaving 2 bases not matched to a gene. The germline V gene has CDR1 DFQATT and CDR2 SNEGSKA (reference sequence). The CDR3 consists of 14 residues. The CDR3 loop is CSAIAGRNTGELFF. As DNA, the CDR3 is TGCAGTGCTATAGCGGGAAGGAACACCGGGGAGCTGTTTTTT.

This chain links TRBV20-1 with TRBJ2-7; the D is unclear. V was pared by 5 bases and J by 0 bases, with 17 bases between. CDR3 length: 15 amino acids. From germline, CDR1 is DFQATT and CDR2 SNEGSKA (reference sequence). This chain's CDR3 is CSAPPPRRSSYEQYF. CDR3 nucleotides: TGCAGTGCTCCGCCCCCTAGGCGGAGCTCCTACGAGCAGTACTTC.

This clonotype was seen ten or more times. The J gene is TRBJ2-3, the V gene TRBV29-1; no clear D gene. This CDR3 has 13 residues. Germline V gene sequence: CDR1 SQVTM, CDR2 ANQGSEA. V was shortened by 4 bases and J by 0 bases, with 8 bases between the two germline ends. CDR3 in amino acids: CSVAPSSTDTQYF. The DNA for the CDR3 is TGCAGCGTTGCCCCTTCGAGCACAGATACGCAGTATTTT.

In this sample, this clonotype turned up a few times. The chain links TRBV12-3 or TRBV12-4 to TRBJ1-1, with D hard to call. The V end lost 6 bases, the J end lost 4 bases, and 15 bases lay between the germline ends. The CDR3 is 14 amino acids. The chain's CDR3 is CASSRRTGGTEAFF. DNA of the CDR3: TGTGCCAGCAGCCGGCGGACGGGCGGCACTGAAGCTTTCTTT.

This chain connects TRBV30 to TRBJ2-1; D might be TRBD2 (6 bases). Germline V gene sequence: CDR1 GTSNPN, CDR2 SVGIG (reference sequence). CDR3 size: 15 residues. The ends were cut back, 0 bases at V and 6 bases at J, with 15 bases in the middle. CDR3 region: CAWSVPTPTSNEQFF. CDR3 DNA sequence: TGTGCCTGGAGTGTACCCACACCGACTAGCAATGAGCAGTTCTTC.

This clonotype was picked up a small number of times. The V call is TRBV28, the J call TRBJ2-3; D may be TRBD1 or TRBD2 (5 bases each). With 2 bases removed from V and 5 bases from J, the gap between germline ends came to 14 bases. The germline gives CDR1 MDHEN, CDR2 SYDVKM. This CDR3 contains 15 residues. Here the CDR3 DNA reads TGTGCCAGCAGTTTACCCGGGACCCTCAGAGATACGCAGTATTTT. Amino acids: CASSLPGTLRDTQYF.

The chain combines TRBV6-6 with TRBJ1-1; weak D call: TRBD1 (5 bases). Germline V lookup: CDR1 MNHNY, CDR2 SVGAGI (reference sequence). This CDR3 is 12 amino acids long. V was clipped by 7 bases and J by 12 bases, with 18 bases between them. The CDR3 reads CASTHRGSVTFF. The CDR3 DNA reads as TGTGCCAGCACACATAGGGGTTCCGTTACTTTCTTT.

Turning to this clonotype: Relative to the germline gene, one junction end is altered; a read error may explain this. This chain connects TRBV12-3 or TRBV12-4 to TRBJ2-3; D may match TRBD1 or TRBD2 (5 bases each). This CDR3 contains 15 residues. CDR3 sequence reads: CASSAARGTADAQYF. As DNA, the CDR3 is TGTGCCAGCAGTGCAGCGAGAGGGACCGCAGATGCGCAGTATTTT.